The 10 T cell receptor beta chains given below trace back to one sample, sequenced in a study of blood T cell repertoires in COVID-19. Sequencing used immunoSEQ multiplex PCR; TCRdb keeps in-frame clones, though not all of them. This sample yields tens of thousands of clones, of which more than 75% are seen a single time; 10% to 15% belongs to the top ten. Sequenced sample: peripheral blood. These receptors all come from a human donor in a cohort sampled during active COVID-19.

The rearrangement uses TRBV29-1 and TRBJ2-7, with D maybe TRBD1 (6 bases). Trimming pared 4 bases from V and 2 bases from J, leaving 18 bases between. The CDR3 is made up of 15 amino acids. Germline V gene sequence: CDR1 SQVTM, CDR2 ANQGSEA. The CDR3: CSVGVSRGSTYEQYV. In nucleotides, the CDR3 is TGCAGCGTTGGGGTCTCTAGGGGGTCCACCTACGAGCAGTACGTC.

This CDR3 is CASSPLQLAGETYNEQFF. In nucleotides, the CDR3 is TGTGCCAGCTCACCGTTACAACTAGCGGGGGAGACCTACAATGAGCAGTTCTTC. The chain couples TRBV18 to TRBJ2-1; 11 positions match TRBD2. The germline V gene encodes CDR1 KGHSH and CDR2 LQKENI. This CDR3 region has 18 residues. J lost 2 bases, V lost 3 bases, and 9 bases had no gene match.

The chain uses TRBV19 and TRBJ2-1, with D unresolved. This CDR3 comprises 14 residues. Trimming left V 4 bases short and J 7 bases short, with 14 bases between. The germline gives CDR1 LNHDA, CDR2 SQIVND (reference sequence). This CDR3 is CASSKAGGWNEQFF. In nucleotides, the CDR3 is TGTGCCAGTAGTAAAGCTGGCGGTTGGAATGAGCAGTTCTTC.

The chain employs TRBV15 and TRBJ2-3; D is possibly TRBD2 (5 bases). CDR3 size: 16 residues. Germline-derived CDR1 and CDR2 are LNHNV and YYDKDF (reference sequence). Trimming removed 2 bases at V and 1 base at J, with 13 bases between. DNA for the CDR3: TGTGCCACCAGCAGAAGTCCGGGGTGGGGCACAGATACGCAGTATTTT. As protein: CATSRSPGWGTDTQYF.

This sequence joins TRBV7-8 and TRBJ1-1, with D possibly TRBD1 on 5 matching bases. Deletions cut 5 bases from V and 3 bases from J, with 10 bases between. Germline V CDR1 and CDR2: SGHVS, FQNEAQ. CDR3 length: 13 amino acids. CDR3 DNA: TGTGCCAGCAGCATATCGACAGACACTGAAGCTTTCTTT. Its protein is CASSISTDTEAFF.

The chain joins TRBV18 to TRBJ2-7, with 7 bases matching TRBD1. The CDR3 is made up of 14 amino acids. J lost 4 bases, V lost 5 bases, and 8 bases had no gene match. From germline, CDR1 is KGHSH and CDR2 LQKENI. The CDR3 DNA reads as TGTGCCAGCTCATCCTGGGACAGACTATACGAGCAGTACGTC. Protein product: CASSSWDRLYEQYV.

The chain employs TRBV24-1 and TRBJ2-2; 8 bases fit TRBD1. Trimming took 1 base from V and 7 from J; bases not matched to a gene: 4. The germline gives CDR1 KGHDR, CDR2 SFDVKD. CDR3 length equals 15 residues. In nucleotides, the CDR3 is TGTGCCACCAGTGATTTTGGACAGGGCTTCGGGGAGCTGTTTTTT. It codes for CATSDFGQGFGELFF.

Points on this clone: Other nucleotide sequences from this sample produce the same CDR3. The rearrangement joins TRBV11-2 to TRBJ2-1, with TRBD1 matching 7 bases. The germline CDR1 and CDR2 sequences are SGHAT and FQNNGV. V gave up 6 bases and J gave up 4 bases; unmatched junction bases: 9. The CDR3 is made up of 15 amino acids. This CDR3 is CASSPQTGSYNEQFF. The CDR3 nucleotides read TGTGCCAGCAGTCCTCAGACAGGGTCATACAATGAGCAGTTCTTC. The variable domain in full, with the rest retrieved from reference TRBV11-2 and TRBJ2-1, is EAGVAQSPRYKIIEKRQSVAFWCNPISGHATLYWYQQILGQGPKLLIQFQNNGVVDDSQLPKDRFSAERLKGVDSTLKIQPAKLEDSAVYLCASSPQTGSYNEQFFGPGTRLTVL.

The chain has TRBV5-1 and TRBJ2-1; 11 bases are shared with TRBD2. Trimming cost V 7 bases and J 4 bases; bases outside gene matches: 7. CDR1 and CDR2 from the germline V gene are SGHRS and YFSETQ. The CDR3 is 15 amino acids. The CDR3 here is CASESTSGEYNEQFF. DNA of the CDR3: TGCGCCAGCGAATCGACTAGCGGGGAATACAATGAGCAGTTCTTC.

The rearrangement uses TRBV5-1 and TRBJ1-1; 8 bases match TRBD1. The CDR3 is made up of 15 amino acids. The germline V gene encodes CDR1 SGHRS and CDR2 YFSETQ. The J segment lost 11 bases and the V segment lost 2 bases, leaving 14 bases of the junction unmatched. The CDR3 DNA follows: TGCGCCAGCAGCTTCTCAGGACAGGGCGGGTGGGGGGCTTTCTTT. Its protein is CASSFSGQGGWGAFF.